This T cell receptor (beta chain) was identified during a study of T cells in Graves' hyperthyroidism and ophthalmopathy. Based on clinical symptoms, serum thyroxine and TRAb, thyroid ultrasound and orbital computed tomography, diagnoses were reached. TCR beta CDR3 regions were amplified from RNA. The HTBI primer set was used in a first-round RT-PCR of the TCR CDR3. MiXCR, run by TCRdb on the multiplex PCR reads, gives a single entry per CDR3 protein. The table lists about 580,000 distinct CDR3 sequences, more than 45% of them singletons. Unmatched junction bases numbered 3, after V lost 3 bases and J lost 1 base. CDR1 is SGHTA and CDR2 is FQGNSA in the germline V gene. This CDR3 has 15 residues. In regard to this clonotype: This may be a read error, as it is one base from a much larger clone.

Material for sequencing was peripheral blood or thyroid tissue (not recorded which). V is TRBV7-2 and J is TRBJ2-5; 9 bases are a match to TRBD2. The receptor was derived from a woman aged 18 to 35 with Graves' hyperthyroidism. CDR3 region: CASSLLAGTQETQYF. CDR3 in DNA: TGTGCCAGCAGCTTGCTAGCGGGAACCCAAGAGACCCAGTACTTC.